Listed here are 15 T cell receptor beta chains from one sample, sequenced in a study of patients with pleural tuberculosis. TCRdb recomputed calls from the reads with MiXCR, one row per CDR3 protein. The sample shows under 65,000 distinct CDR3 sequences, about 7.3% of them seen only once. The receptors originated from a human donor with pleural tuberculosis.

The J gene is TRBJ1-1, the V gene TRBV9, with D hard to call. The CDR3 contains 15 residues. Trimming pared 2 bases from V and 1 base from J, leaving 12 bases between. Germline V CDR1 and CDR2: SGDLS, YYNGEE. CDR3 region: CASSVNGFTNTEAFF. In DNA form, the CDR3 reads TGTGCCAGCAGCGTCAATGGTTTTACGAACACTGAAGCTTTCTTT.

The table lists this clonotype with many counts. The chain has TRBV18 and TRBJ2-1; no clear D. V dropped 3 bases and J dropped 9 bases, with 12 bases sitting between them. The CDR3 has 13 amino acids. Germline V gene data show CDR1 as KGHSH and CDR2 as LQKENI. CDR3 nucleotide sequence: TGTGCCAGCTCACCCCAATTCGAACGTGAGCAGTTCTTC. Protein: CASSPQFEREQFF.

This clonotype has ten or more counts. The genes are TRBV5-1 and TRBJ2-3; D not resolved. This CDR3 spans 14 amino acids. Germline values: CDR1 SGHRS, CDR2 YFSETQ. The V and J ends lost 1 base and 4 bases respectively, with 10 bases between them. The CDR3 DNA is TGCGCCAGCAGCTTGAGTTTAGTCGCAGATACGCAGTATTTT. This sequence encodes CASSLSLVADTQYF.

This clonotype was counted ten times or more. V gene TRBV2 combines with J gene TRBJ1-6; D gene unclear. Germline V lookup: CDR1 SNHLY, CDR2 FYNNEI. V lost 8 bases to trimming and J lost 6 bases, with 14 bases between them. This CDR3 is 14 amino acids long. DNA for the CDR3: TGTGCCAGCGAAGGAGGTCGGAGTAATTCACCCCTCCACTTT. Amino acids: CASEGGRSNSPLHF.

This clonotype was observed a few times. V and J are TRBV12-3 or TRBV12-4 and TRBJ2-1, with 9 positions matching TRBD1. This CDR3 contains 16 residues. J lost 5 bases, V lost 5 bases, and 10 bases had no gene match. CDR3 residues: CASSPSPGQGHNEQFF. CDR3 nucleotides: TGTGCCAGCAGTCCCTCACCGGGACAGGGTCACAATGAGCAGTTCTTC.

This clonotype was counted at least ten times. V is TRBV6-2 or TRBV6-3 and J is TRBJ2-7; no clear D gene. The CDR3 is 14 amino acids. The germline V gene has CDR1 MNHEY and CDR2 SVGEGT. V was shortened by 2 bases and J by 0 bases, with 8 bases between the two germline ends. CDR3 amino acids: CASSYGQNSYEQYV. The CDR3, as DNA: TGTGCCAGCAGTTACGGGCAGAACTCCTACGAGCAGTACGTC.

On this clonotype itself: Given a much more abundant clone one base away, this may be a read error. This rearrangement joins TRBV11-2 to TRBJ1-4; D not certain. This CDR3 spans 14 amino acids. V was pared by 3 bases and J by 4 bases, with 9 bases between. In germline, CDR1 is SGHAT, CDR2 FQNNGV. The CDR3 protein is CASSFRRDNEKLFF. The CDR3 DNA reads as TGTGCCAGCAGCTTCCGACGGGATAATGAAAAACTGTTTTTT.

This clonotype was observed many times. The chain employs TRBV10-3 and TRBJ2-2; D gene uncertain. Germline V gives CDR1 ENHRY, CDR2 SYGVKD. The CDR3 is 12 amino acids. V lost 6 bases and J 4 bases, leaving 6 bases between the germline ends. The CDR3 region is CAISFSTGELFF. CDR3 DNA: TGTGCCATCAGCTTCAGCACCGGGGAGCTGTTTTTT.

At least ten counts were recorded for this clonotype. The rearrangement uses TRBV4-1 and TRBJ1-5; no clear D. Per the germline V gene, CDR1 is MGHRA and CDR2 is YSYEKL. The V gene lost 4 bases and the J gene lost 0 bases, with 10 bases spanning the gap. The CDR3 consists of 15 residues. The CDR3 DNA reads TGCGCCAGCAGCCCGGGCGTCATTAGCAATCAGCCCCAGCATTTT. Its protein product is CASSPGVISNQPQHF.

This clonotype was observed many times. V usage is TRBV6-1 and J usage is TRBJ1-6; 7 bases map to TRBD1. Trimming cost V 4 bases and J 5 bases; bases outside gene matches: 5. This CDR3 has 15 residues. Germline V CDR1 and CDR2: MNHNS, SASEGT. The CDR3 coding sequence is TGTGCCAGCAGTGCCATGGGACAGAATAATTCACCCCTCCACTTT. This codes for CASSAMGQNNSPLHF.

This clonotype was detected many times. This chain connects TRBV6-2 or TRBV6-3 to TRBJ2-1; 7 bases are a match to TRBD2. Germline loops: CDR1 MNHEY, CDR2 SVGEGT. The CDR3 totals 14 residues. Trimming cost V 3 bases and J 10 bases; bases outside gene matches: 9. The CDR3 nucleotides are TGTGCCAGCAGTTATAAGGGACTAATCCTAGAGCAGTTCTTC. Encoded protein: CASSYKGLILEQFF.

This clonotype showed up many times. The V call is TRBV28, the J call TRBJ2-5; TRBD2 aligns across 7 bases. This CDR3 region has 14 residues. CDR1 MDHEN and CDR2 SYDVKM come from the germline V gene. Trimming cost V 5 bases and J 4 bases; bases outside gene matches: 7. The CDR3 loop reads CASSIPQRGETQYF. The DNA for the CDR3 is TGTGCCAGCAGTATCCCCCAGCGGGGAGAGACCCAGTACTTC.

This clonotype was counted at least ten times. The chain recombines TRBV20-1 with TRBJ2-7; TRBD1 might be the D (7 bases). This CDR3 is 12 amino acids long. The V gene lost 6 bases and the J gene lost 5 bases, with 14 bases spanning the gap. Germline CDR1 reads DFQATT; CDR2 reads SNEGSKA (reference sequence). CDR3 DNA: TGCAGTGCGACGACAGGGAGGCACGAGCAGTACTTC. Translating gives CSATTGRHEQYF.

This clonotype has ten or more counts. The rearrangement links TRBV18 to TRBJ1-5; D gene ambiguous. Trimming left V 1 base short and J 4 bases short, with 11 bases between. CDR1 KGHSH and CDR2 LQKENI come from the germline V gene. CDR3 length equals 15 residues. CDR3 DNA: TGTGCCAGCTCACCACGATCCCTCCCTAATCAGCCCCAGCATTTT. This codes for CASSPRSLPNQPQHF.

Written as DNA, the CDR3 is TGTGCCATCGTAGGGGACAGCAACAATGAGCAGTTCTTC. It encodes CAIVGDSNNEQFF. The chain uses TRBV10-3 and TRBJ2-1; 7 nucleotides line up with TRBD1. CDR3 length: 13 residues. The junction had 6 bases not matched to a gene; V was cut back by 8 bases and J by 5 bases. CDR1 is ENHRY and CDR2 is SYGVKD in the germline V gene.